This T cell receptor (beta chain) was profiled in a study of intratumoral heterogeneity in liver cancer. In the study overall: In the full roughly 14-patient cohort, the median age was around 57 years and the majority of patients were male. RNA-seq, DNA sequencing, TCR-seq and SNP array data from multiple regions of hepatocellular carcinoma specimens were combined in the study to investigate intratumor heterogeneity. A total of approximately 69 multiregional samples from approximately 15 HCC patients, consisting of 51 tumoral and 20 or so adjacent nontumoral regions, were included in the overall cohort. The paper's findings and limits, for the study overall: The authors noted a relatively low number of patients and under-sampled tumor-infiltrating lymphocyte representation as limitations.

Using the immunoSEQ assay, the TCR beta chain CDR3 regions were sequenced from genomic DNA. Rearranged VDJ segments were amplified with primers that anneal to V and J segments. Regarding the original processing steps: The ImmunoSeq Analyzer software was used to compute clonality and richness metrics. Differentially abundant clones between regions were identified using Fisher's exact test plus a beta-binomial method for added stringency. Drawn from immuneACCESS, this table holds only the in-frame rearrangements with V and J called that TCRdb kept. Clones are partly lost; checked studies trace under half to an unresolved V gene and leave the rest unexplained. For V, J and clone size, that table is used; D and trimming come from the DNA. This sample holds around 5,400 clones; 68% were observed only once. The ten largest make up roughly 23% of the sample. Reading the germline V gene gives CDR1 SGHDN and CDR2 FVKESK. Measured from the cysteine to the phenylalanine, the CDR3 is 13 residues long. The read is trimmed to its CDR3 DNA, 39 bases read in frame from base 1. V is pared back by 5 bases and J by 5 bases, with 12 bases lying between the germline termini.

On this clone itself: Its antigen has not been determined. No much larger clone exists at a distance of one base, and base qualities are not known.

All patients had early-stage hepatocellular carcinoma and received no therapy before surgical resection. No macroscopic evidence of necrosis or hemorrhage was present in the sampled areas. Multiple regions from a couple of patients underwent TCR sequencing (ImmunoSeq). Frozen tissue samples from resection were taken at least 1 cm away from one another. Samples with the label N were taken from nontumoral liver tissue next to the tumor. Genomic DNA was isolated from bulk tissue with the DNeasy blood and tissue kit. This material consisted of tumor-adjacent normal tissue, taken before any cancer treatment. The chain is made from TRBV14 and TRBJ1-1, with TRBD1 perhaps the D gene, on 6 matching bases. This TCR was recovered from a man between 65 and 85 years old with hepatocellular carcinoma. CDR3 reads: CASSEGVGTEAFF. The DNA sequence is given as TGTGCCAGCAGCGAGGGGGTCGGGACTGAAGCTTTCTTT.